The 31 T cell receptor beta chains presented below share a single source sample, sequenced in a study of identical twins. TCRdb recomputed calls from the 5' RACE reads with MiXCR, one row per CDR3 protein. The repertoire consists of roughly 750,000 distinct CDR3 sequences, with over 20% occurring once and the leading ten covering roughly 4%. This same sample was also taken into another study, of T cells expressing NK-cell markers.

Material for sequencing was PBMCs. The receptors stem from a woman aged 18 to 35 in good health.

This clonotype was observed a handful of times. The J gene is TRBJ2-5, the V gene TRBV7-3; D is possibly TRBD2 (6 bases). Trimming left V 0 bases short and J 2 bases short, with 10 bases between. CDR1 is SGHTA, CDR2 FQGTGA, per germline. The CDR3 extends over 15 amino acids. CDR3 protein: CASSLTSGYQETQYF. In DNA form, the CDR3 reads TGTGCCAGCAGCTTAACTAGCGGATATCAAGAGACCCAGTACTTC.

The chain is built from TRBV2 and TRBJ2-1; TRBD2 matches 8 bases. Germline CDR1 reads SNHLY; CDR2 reads FYNNEI. This CDR3 contains 16 residues. V lost 6 bases and J lost 3; bases outside the gene matches: 10. The CDR3, as DNA: TGTGCCAGCAGCTCTCCCCCAGCGGGGGACTACAATGAGCAGTTCTTC. The encoded protein is CASSSPPAGDYNEQFF.

The chain carries TRBV20-1 and TRBJ2-7; D gene unclear. Per germline, CDR1 DFQATT and CDR2 SNEGSKA (reference sequence). This CDR3 region has 15 residues. V was pared by 0 bases and J by 0 bases, with 12 bases between. The CDR3 DNA sequence: TGCAGTGCTAGAGATCTTGACAACGACTCCTACGAGCAGTACTTC. Protein: CSARDLDNDSYEQYF.

The table lists this clonotype with a few counts. J is TRBJ2-2 and V is TRBV5-1; no definite D call. The V end lost 2 bases, the J end lost 6 bases, and 8 bases lay between the germline ends. This CDR3 comprises 13 residues. Germline CDR1 SGHRS, CDR2 YFSETQ. CDR3 amino acids: CASSFGPAGELFF. The CDR3, as DNA: TGCGCCAGCAGCTTCGGACCGGCCGGGGAGCTGTTTTTT.

This clonotype has at least ten counts. The chain has TRBV12-3 or TRBV12-4 and TRBJ2-3; TRBD2 aligns across 11 bases. The CDR3 sequence is 15 residues long. With 6 bases clipped from V and 2 bases from J, the junction kept 4 bases outside the gene matches. CDR3 residues: CASRPTSGATDTQYF. The CDR3, as DNA: TGTGCCAGCAGACCGACTAGCGGGGCCACAGATACGCAGTATTTT.

The chain uses TRBV9 and TRBJ2-3; 11 nucleotides line up with TRBD2. Trimming took 4 bases from V and 5 from J; bases not matched to a gene: 6. This CDR3 spans 15 amino acids. The germline V gene has CDR1 SGDLS and CDR2 YYNGEE. The CDR3 coding sequence is TGTGCCAGCAGCATCGGGACTAGCGGAGGAGATACGCAGTATTTT. This codes for CASSIGTSGGDTQYF.

This chain uses TRBV7-9 with TRBJ2-7; unclear D gene. V was shortened by 5 bases and J by 0 bases, with 11 bases between the two germline ends. Germline-derived CDR1 and CDR2 are SEHNR and FQNEAQ (reference sequence). There are 14 residues in the CDR3. The CDR3: CASSPNRPSYEQYF. The CDR3 DNA sequence: TGTGCCAGCAGCCCCAACCGGCCCTCCTACGAGCAGTACTTC.

This clonotype came up a few times. This sequence joins TRBV7-8 and TRBJ2-7; a possible D gene is TRBD1 (5 bases). The germline V and J ends were trimmed by 6 bases and 3 bases, with 18 bases remaining between them. The CDR3 extends over 15 amino acids. Germline V gene lookup returns CDR1 SGHVS and CDR2 FQNEAQ. This chain's CDR3 is CASSAPDRESYEQYF. DNA for the CDR3: TGTGCCAGCAGTGCCCCCGACAGAGAGAGCTACGAGCAGTACTTC.

There are a few counts of this clonotype. The chain carries TRBV6-2 or TRBV6-3 and TRBJ1-5, with D uncertain. Germline loops: CDR1 MNHEY, CDR2 SVGEGT. V was cut by 5 bases and J by 2 bases, with 16 bases left in between. The CDR3 covers 16 residues. CDR3 in DNA: TGTGCCAGCAGTGAGGGCCCCCCTGGGGGCAATCAGCCCCAGCATTTT. This codes for CASSEGPPGGNQPQHF.

This clonotype came up many times. The chain links TRBV12-3 or TRBV12-4 to TRBJ2-7; 12 nucleotides match TRBD2. This CDR3 contains 14 residues. J lost 7 bases, V lost 2 bases, and 3 bases had no gene match. CDR3 residues: CASSLRLAGDEQYF. In DNA form, the CDR3 reads TGTGCCAGCAGTTTAAGACTAGCGGGGGATGAGCAGTACTTC.

This clonotype was picked up one time. This sequence joins TRBV10-3 and TRBJ2-1; either TRBD1 or TRBD2 may fit D (5 bases each). The germline V gene encodes CDR1 ENHRY and CDR2 SYGVKD. V lost 7 bases and J lost 0, with 10 bases in between. This CDR3 has 14 residues. The CDR3 DNA follows: TGTGCCATCACGGGGACCGACTCCTACAATGAGCAGTTCTTC. Its translation is CAITGTDSYNEQFF.

This clonotype appeared many times. The rearrangement links TRBV20-1 to TRBJ2-3; no reliable D call. Trimming took 3 bases from V and 2 from J, leaving 12 bases between them. From germline, CDR1 is DFQATT and CDR2 SNEGSKA (reference sequence). CDR3 length equals 14 residues. The DNA of the CDR3 is TGCAGTGCTAGGAAGCCCCCTGACACAGATACGCAGTATTTT. It encodes CSARKPPDTDTQYF.

The gene calls are TRBV6-1 and TRBJ2-3, with D unresolved. The V gene's germline CDR1 is MNHNS and CDR2 SASEGT. V was pared by 5 bases and J by 2 bases, with 20 bases between. The CDR3 contains 17 residues. The CDR3 nucleotides read TGTGCCAGCAGTCCCAATTGGAGCCGAGATTCCACAGATACGCAGTATTTT. This codes for CASSPNWSRDSTDTQYF.

The chain recombines TRBV15 with TRBJ2-7; D possibly corresponds to TRBD1 (6 bases). V gave up 0 bases and J gave up 2 bases, with 17 bases separating them. The CDR3 runs 17 residues. CDR1 and CDR2 (germline): LNHNV, YYDKDF (reference sequence). CDR3: CATSREGAEHYAYEQYF. The CDR3 DNA reads as TGTGCCACCAGCAGAGAGGGGGCGGAACACTATGCCTACGAGCAGTACTTC.

The chain is built from TRBV18 and TRBJ2-2, with D perhaps being TRBD1 or TRBD2 (5 bases each). Germline lookup yields CDR1 KGHSH and CDR2 LQKENI. CDR3 length equals 17 residues. Trimming stripped 3 bases from V and 0 bases from J, with 14 bases between. CDR3 loop: CASSPPGRGTNTGELFF. The CDR3 DNA follows: TGTGCCAGCTCACCGCCGGGACGGGGTACGAACACCGGGGAGCTGTTTTTT.

The chain recombines TRBV9 with TRBJ2-7; weak D call: TRBD1 (6 bases). The CDR3 totals 12 residues. V was shortened by 0 bases and J by 5 bases, with 6 bases between the two germline ends. CDR1 is SGDLS, CDR2 YYNGEE, per germline. Here the CDR3 reads CASSVEGDEQYF. For the CDR3, the DNA is TGTGCCAGCAGCGTAGAGGGGGACGAGCAGTACTTC.

V usage is TRBV21-1 and J usage is TRBJ2-1; the table's D gene call, TRBD1, was not cross checked with the DNA. TRBV21-1 is recorded as a pseudogene. The CDR3 length is 14 residues. CDR3 DNA: TGTGCCAGAGAGGGGGCTCCCACCTACAATGAGCAGTTCTTC. It encodes CAREGAPTYNEQFF.

Ten or more counts support this clonotype. The V call is TRBV10-3, the J call TRBJ2-7; 11 nucleotides agree with TRBD2. Trimming at V came to 6 bases and at J to 4 bases, leaving 5 bases not matched to a gene. The germline gives CDR1 ENHRY, CDR2 SYGVKD. This CDR3 is built from 14 residues. CDR3 sequence (DNA): TGTGCCATCAGCGCCGGGACTAGCGGTTACGAGCAGTACTTC. This translates into CAISAGTSGYEQYF.

Only a few counts were recorded for this clonotype. The chain recombines TRBV29-1 with TRBJ2-1; D not resolved. Per germline, CDR1 SQVTM and CDR2 ANQGSEA. The V end was cut by 7 bases, the J end by 4 bases, with 17 bases between. The CDR3 runs 14 residues. In DNA form, the CDR3 reads TGCAGCGCTCGGCGGTCACAAACGTACAATGAGCAGTTCTTC. As protein: CSARRSQTYNEQFF.

The J gene is TRBJ2-5, the V gene TRBV20-1; D assignment may be TRBD1 or TRBD2 (6 bases each). Germline lookup yields CDR1 DFQATT and CDR2 SNEGSKA (reference sequence). V gave up 0 bases and J gave up 2 bases, with 16 bases separating them. The CDR3 spans 16 residues. CDR3 coding DNA: TGCAGTGCTAGAGAATTTTCGGGGGCACGTCAAGAGACCCAGTACTTC. Its protein is CSAREFSGARQETQYF.

As for this clonotype: Relative to the germline gene, one junction end is altered; a read error may explain this. The chain carries TRBV29-1 and TRBJ2-2; the D gene could be TRBD1 or TRBD2 (5 bases each). There are 16 residues in the CDR3. Germline V gene data show CDR1 as SQVTM and CDR2 as ANQGSEA. The CDR3 nucleotides read TGCAGCGTCGAAGGGGCGGGCGGCGCGAACACCGGGGAGCTGTTTTTT. Translating gives CSVEGAGGANTGELFF.

The chain is built from TRBV18 and TRBJ1-5; D is unclear. The germline V gene encodes CDR1 KGHSH and CDR2 LQKENI. The V and J ends lost 7 bases and 4 bases respectively, with 17 bases between them. This CDR3 comprises 15 residues. The CDR3 nucleotides are TGTGCCAGCTTCCCATGGATGCCGGTAAATCAGCCCCAGCATTTT. Translated, it gives CASFPWMPVNQPQHF.

This clonotype was counted ten times or more. The genes are TRBV10-3 and TRBJ2-5; D may be TRBD1 or TRBD2 (5 bases each). Germline CDR1 ENHRY, CDR2 SYGVKD. V lost 4 bases to trimming and J lost 1 base, with 7 bases between them. This CDR3 is built from 13 residues. The CDR3 nucleotides read TGTGCCATCAGTGTGGGGACCCAAGAGACCCAGTACTTC. This gives the protein CAISVGTQETQYF.

This rearrangement joins TRBV15 to TRBJ2-3; D gene uncertain. V dropped 8 bases and J dropped 2 bases, with 20 bases sitting between them. CDR1 and CDR2 from the germline V gene are LNHNV and YYDKDF (reference sequence). This CDR3 has 16 residues. Here the CDR3 DNA reads TGTGCCACCGGAGTTCCCGACCTAACCACCACAGATACGCAGTATTTT. As protein: CATGVPDLTTTDTQYF.

The chain carries TRBV19 and TRBJ2-1, with a weak D call TRBD1 (5 bases). This CDR3 spans 14 amino acids. Trimming shortened V by 8 bases and J by 9 bases, and 20 bases separated the two germline ends. Germline CDR1 and CDR2: LNHDA and SQIVND (reference sequence). CDR3 protein: CASGLWGRSGEQFF. Written as DNA, the CDR3 is TGTGCCAGTGGGCTATGGGGCCGCTCGGGTGAGCAGTTCTTC.

This clonotype was counted between two and nine times. The CDR3 nucleotides read TGCGGAGGAGCGAGTCTATACAATGAGCAGTTCTTC. Encoded protein: CGGASLYNEQFF. The chain is built from TRBV29-1 and TRBJ2-1, with D maybe TRBD2 (5 bases). There are 12 residues in the CDR3. CDR1 SQVTM and CDR2 ANQGSEA come from the germline V gene.

V and J are TRBV29-1 and TRBJ2-1; D may be TRBD2 (6 bases). Germline V gene data show CDR1 as SQVTM and CDR2 as ANQGSEA. This CDR3 contains 13 residues. V was clipped by 7 bases and J by 8 bases, with 18 bases between them. CDR3 residues: CSGAASSGDEQFF. CDR3 nucleotide sequence: TGCAGCGGGGCAGCTTCGTCGGGAGATGAGCAGTTCTTC.

This sequence joins TRBV6-5 and TRBJ2-3, with D perhaps matching TRBD1 (6 bases). Germline values: CDR1 MNHEY, CDR2 SVGAGI. The CDR3 extends over 13 amino acids. Trimming removed 4 bases at V and 6 bases at J, with 11 bases between. The CDR3, as DNA: TGTGCCAGCAGTTTTCCAGGGGCTGATACGCAGTATTTT. Protein product: CASSFPGADTQYF.

This CDR3 reads CAWVGGLAPEQFF. As DNA, the CDR3 is TGTGCCTGGGTCGGGGGACTAGCGCCTGAGCAGTTCTTC. The J gene is TRBJ2-1, the V gene TRBV30, with 10 bases matching TRBD2. Germline CDR1 is GTSNPN and CDR2 is SVGIG (reference sequence). CDR3 length: 13 amino acids. V was pared by 5 bases and J by 9 bases, with 7 bases of the junction left unmatched.

The rearrangement joins TRBV20-1 to TRBJ2-1, with 10 bases that match TRBD2. The CDR3 is made up of 15 amino acids. After removal of 6 bases from V and 7 bases from J, the junction contained 12 bases not matched to a gene. In germline, CDR1 is DFQATT, CDR2 SNEGSKA (reference sequence). Here the CDR3 reads CSADLSGLALNEQFF. The DNA of the CDR3 is TGCAGTGCGGACTTATCGGGACTAGCGTTAAATGAGCAGTTCTTC.

This clonotype was detected only a few times. This chain uses TRBV27 with TRBJ2-3, with D possibly TRBD2 on 6 matching bases. This CDR3 comprises 15 residues. Germline lookup yields CDR1 MNHEY and CDR2 SMNVEV (reference sequence). Between the trimmed V and J ends, which lost 6 bases and 0 bases, there was a span of 13 bases. The CDR3 DNA follows: TGTGCCAGCAGGCCAGTCGGAGGGAGCACAGATACGCAGTATTTT. Amino acid sequence: CASRPVGGSTDTQYF.